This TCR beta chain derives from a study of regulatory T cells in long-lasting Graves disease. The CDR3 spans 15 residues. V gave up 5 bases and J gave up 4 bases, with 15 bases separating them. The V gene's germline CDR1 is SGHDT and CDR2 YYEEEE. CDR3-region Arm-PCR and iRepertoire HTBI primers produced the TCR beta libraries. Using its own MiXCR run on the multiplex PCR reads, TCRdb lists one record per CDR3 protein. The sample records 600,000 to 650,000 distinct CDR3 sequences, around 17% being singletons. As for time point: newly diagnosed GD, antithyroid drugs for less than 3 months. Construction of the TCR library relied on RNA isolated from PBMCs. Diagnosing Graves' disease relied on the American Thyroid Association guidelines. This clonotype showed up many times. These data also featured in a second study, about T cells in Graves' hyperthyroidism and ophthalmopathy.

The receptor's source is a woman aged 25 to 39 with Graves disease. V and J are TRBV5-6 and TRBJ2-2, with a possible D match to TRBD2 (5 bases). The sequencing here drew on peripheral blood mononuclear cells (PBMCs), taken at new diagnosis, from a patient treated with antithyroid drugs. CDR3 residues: CASRKIGVSTGELFF. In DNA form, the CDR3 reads TGTGCCAGCAGGAAAATCGGGGTGTCCACCGGGGAGCTGTTTTTT.